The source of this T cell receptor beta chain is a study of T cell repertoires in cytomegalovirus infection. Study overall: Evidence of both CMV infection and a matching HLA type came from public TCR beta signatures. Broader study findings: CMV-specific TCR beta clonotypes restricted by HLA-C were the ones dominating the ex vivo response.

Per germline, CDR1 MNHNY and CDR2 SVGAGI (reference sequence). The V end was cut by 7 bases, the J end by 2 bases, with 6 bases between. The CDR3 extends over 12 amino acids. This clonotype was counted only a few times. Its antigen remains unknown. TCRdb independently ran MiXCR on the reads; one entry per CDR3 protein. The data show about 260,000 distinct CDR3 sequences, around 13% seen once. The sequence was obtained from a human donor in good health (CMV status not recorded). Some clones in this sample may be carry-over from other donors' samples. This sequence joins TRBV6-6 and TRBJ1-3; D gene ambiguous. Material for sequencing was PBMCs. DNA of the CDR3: TGTGCCAGCACCGGCGCTGGAAACACCATATATTTT. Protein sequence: CASTGAGNTIYF.